The 22 T cell receptor beta chains below all came from one sample that was sequenced in a study of circulating CD8 cells and anti-PD-1 response in melanoma. Using about 15 ng of total RNA, TCR libraries were made with the QIAseq Immune Repertoire TCR panel. Each CDR3 protein gets one entry after TCRdb re-called the reads with MiXCR. The sample lists approximately 610 distinct CDR3 sequences, roughly 6.3% occurring once. Four subsets defined by PD-1 and/or TIGIT were sorted from live CD3+CD8+TCRalphabeta+ cells. The specimen comprised CD8+ T cells from PBMCs, sampled at baseline or after one month of anti-PD-1 therapy (not recorded which). These receptor sequences come from a human donor with melanoma.

This clonotype is deemed large (0.1 to 1%). J is TRBJ2-7 and V is TRBV7-6, with TRBD1 identical over 10 bases. Germline CDR1 and CDR2: SGHVS and FNYEAQ. The CDR3 is 12 amino acids. With V trimmed by 10 bases and J by 4 bases, 4 bases remained unmatched. The CDR3 bases are TGTGCCAAACGACAGGGGGCTTACGAGCAGTACTTC. Translation: CAKRQGAYEQYF.

By its share, this clonotype is large. This sequence joins TRBV4-3 and TRBJ2-7, with 9 bases aligning to TRBD1. The ends lost 1 base at V and 5 bases at J; junction bases unmatched: 9. This CDR3 is built from 16 residues. CDR1 is LGHNA, CDR2 YSLEER, per germline. Here the CDR3 reads CASSQGRGTGYHEQYF. DNA for the CDR3: TGCGCCAGCAGCCAAGGCCGGGGGACAGGGTACCACGAGCAGTACTTC.

By share, this clonotype ranks as medium-sized. V and J are TRBV27 and TRBJ2-2; TRBD1 matches 10 bases. V was clipped by 7 bases and J by 8 bases; unmatched bases: 4. CDR3 length equals 13 residues. Germline V gives CDR1 MNHEY, CDR2 SMNVEV (reference sequence). The CDR3, as DNA: TGTGCCAGCAAGACAGGGGGCTGGGGGGAGCTGTTTTTT. It codes for CASKTGGWGELFF.

This clonotype is labeled as large. The rearrangement joins TRBV24-1 to TRBJ2-2; D is uncertain. Trimming shortened V by 4 bases and J by 6 bases, and 11 bases separated the two germline ends. Germline V gene lookup returns CDR1 KGHDR and CDR2 SFDVKD. This CDR3 has 14 residues. CDR3 in amino acids: CATSDPFNPGELFF. The CDR3 DNA follows: TGTGCCACCAGTGACCCGTTTAACCCCGGGGAGCTGTTTTTT.

This clonotype was observed a handful of times. One junction end disagrees with the germline gene, perhaps due to a read error. This chain connects TRBV5-6 to TRBJ2-5, with a tentative D call TRBD1 (5 bases). The CDR3 loop spans 15 amino acids. Germline V lookup: CDR1 SGHDT, CDR2 YYEEEE. CDR3 nucleotides: TGTGCCAGCAGCTTGGCGCGGCAGGGTAAAGAGACCCAGCACTTC. This sequence encodes CASSLARQGKETQHF.

J is TRBJ2-3 and V is TRBV19; TRBD1 aligns across 7 bases. Germline values: CDR1 LNHDA, CDR2 SQIVND (reference sequence). V lost 3 bases to trimming and J lost 4 bases; unmatched junction nucleotides: 10. CDR3 length: 16 amino acids. The CDR3 DNA reads TGTGCCAGTAGTATCCCTGCAGGCCAGGGGGCAGATACGCAGTATTTT. This codes for CASSIPAGQGADTQYF.

By sample fraction, this clonotype is large. The V call is TRBV24-1, the J call TRBJ2-1; a weak D match, TRBD1 (5 bases). There are 14 residues in the CDR3. V was cut by 1 base and J by 9 bases, with 12 bases left in between. The germline gives CDR1 KGHDR, CDR2 SFDVKD. The CDR3 region is CATSDFRGTVEQFF. CDR3 nucleotides: TGTGCCACCAGTGATTTTAGGGGAACCGTTGAGCAGTTCTTC.

This clonotype is medium-sized. The chain recombines TRBV2 with TRBJ2-5; TRBD2 agrees at 8 bases. From germline, CDR1 is SNHLY and CDR2 FYNNEI. The V and J ends lost 1 base and 7 bases, in that order; junction bases with no gene match: 8. There are 15 residues in the CDR3. This CDR3 reads CASSEGGTSQGTQYF. The CDR3 DNA reads TGTGCCAGCAGTGAAGGCGGGACTAGTCAGGGGACCCAGTACTTC.

This clonotype is large in the sample. The chain combines TRBV29-1 with TRBJ2-3; possibly TRBD1 for D (6 bases). V was clipped by 4 bases and J by 2 bases, with 13 bases between them. The CDR3 has 14 residues. From germline, CDR1 is SQVTM and CDR2 ANQGSEA. The CDR3 DNA follows: TGCAGCGTTGTCCGAGTGGGGGCCACAGATACGCAGTATTTT. Residues: CSVVRVGATDTQYF.

This clonotype was counted between two and nine times. The J gene is TRBJ2-5, the V gene TRBV27; tentative D call: TRBD1 (5 bases). CDR3 length: 14 residues. V gave up 11 bases and J gave up 1 base, with 17 bases separating them. Germline V lookup: CDR1 MNHEY, CDR2 SMNVEV (reference sequence). The CDR3 DNA reads as TGTGCCTGCATGGGTTGGGGCCCCCAAGAGACCCAGTACTTC. Its protein product is CACMGWGPQETQYF.

This clonotype rates as large. The chain uses TRBV28 and TRBJ2-7; D is ambiguous. The CDR3 totals 12 residues. Germline V lookup: CDR1 MDHEN, CDR2 SYDVKM. Deletions cut 3 bases from V and 3 bases from J, with 6 bases between. The CDR3 DNA reads TGTGCCAGCAGTTTCCAAGGCTACGAGCAGTACTTC. Translation: CASSFQGYEQYF.

Judged by abundance, this clonotype is large. The V gene is TRBV20-1, the J gene TRBJ2-1, with TRBD2 identical over 7 bases. This CDR3 has 14 residues. The germline gives CDR1 DFQATT, CDR2 SNEGSKA (reference sequence). V was pared by 5 bases and J by 8 bases, with 12 bases of the junction left unmatched. The CDR3, as DNA: TGCAGTGCTTGGACTAGGAGGGCTGAAGATGAGCAGTTCTTC. It specifies CSAWTRRAEDEQFF.

By its share, this clonotype is large. The V and J genes are TRBV7-3 and TRBJ1-5; D remains unclear. Trimming took off 2 bases at V and 0 bases at J, with 5 bases between the two ends. The CDR3 contains 14 residues. In germline, CDR1 is SGHTA, CDR2 FQGTGA. The CDR3 loop reads CASSLGDSNQPQHF. The CDR3 DNA is TGTGCCAGCAGCTTAGGGGATAGCAATCAGCCCCAGCATTTT.

Relative to its sample, this clonotype is large (0.1 to 1%). This chain joins TRBV28 and TRBJ2-1; unclear D gene. The CDR3 is 9 residues long. Germline lookup yields CDR1 MDHEN and CDR2 SYDVKM. The germline V and J ends were trimmed by 8 bases and 8 bases, with 4 bases remaining between them. This chain's CDR3 is CASGDEQFF. The CDR3 DNA reads as TGTGCCAGCGGGGATGAGCAGTTCTTC.

This chain joins TRBV20-1 and TRBJ2-3, with D perhaps matching TRBD2 (6 bases). The CDR3 runs 12 residues. Trimming pared 3 bases from V and 7 bases from J, leaving 11 bases between. Germline V gene lookup returns CDR1 DFQATT and CDR2 SNEGSKA (reference sequence). CDR3 sequence: CSARGGWNTQYF. DNA for the CDR3: TGCAGTGCTAGGGGGGGATGGAATACGCAGTATTTT.

This clonotype was seen only a few times. The chain employs TRBV7-9 and TRBJ2-7, with a weak D call TRBD2 (5 bases). V lost 1 base and J 1 base, leaving 11 bases between the germline ends. Germline CDR1 SEHNR, CDR2 FQNEAQ (reference sequence). The CDR3 has 15 amino acids. CDR3 region: CASSLGGDGSYEQYF. For the CDR3, the DNA is TGTGCCAGCAGCTTAGGGGGAGACGGATCCTACGAGCAGTACTTC.

This clonotype counts as large (0.1 to 1%). This chain links TRBV30 with TRBJ2-4, with D tentatively TRBD1 (6 bases). Germline V CDR1 and CDR2: GTSNPN, SVGIG (reference sequence). This CDR3 has 13 residues. The V end lost 1 base, the J end lost 7 bases, and 11 bases lay between the germline ends. The CDR3 bases are TGTGCCTGGAGTGGACAGGCGGCTAACATTCAGTACTTC. Translation: CAWSGQAANIQYF.

By share, this clonotype ranks as large (0.1 to 1%). J is TRBJ2-3 and V is TRBV4-2, with 8 positions matching TRBD1. Germline V CDR1 and CDR2: LGHNA, YNFKEQ. This CDR3 spans 16 amino acids. J lost 2 bases, V lost 1 base, and 5 bases had no gene match. The CDR3 here is CASSQASGQVTDTQYF. The CDR3 bases are TGTGCCAGCAGCCAAGCATCGGGACAGGTCACAGATACGCAGTATTTT.

This clonotype has a handful of counts. V is TRBV9 and J is TRBJ2-3; 8 nucleotides align to TRBD1. The ends lost 3 bases at V and 8 bases at J; junction bases unmatched: 8. The CDR3 spans 14 residues. The germline V gene has CDR1 SGDLS and CDR2 YYNGEE. The CDR3 region has the DNA TGTGCCAGCAGCGCAGGGGGCGGCCCAGGTACGCAGTATTTT. Protein product: CASSAGGGPGTQYF.

This clonotype is deemed large. The rearrangement uses TRBV20-1 and TRBJ1-2, with 8 positions matching TRBD1. After removal of 0 bases from V and 4 bases from J, the junction contained 10 bases not matched to a gene. Germline loops: CDR1 DFQATT, CDR2 SNEGSKA (reference sequence). This CDR3 contains 16 residues. CDR3 sequence: CSARETGGSPSYGYTF. In DNA form, the CDR3 reads TGCAGTGCTAGAGAAACAGGGGGATCCCCTTCCTATGGCTACACCTTC.

This clonotype is categorized as large. This sequence joins TRBV29-1 and TRBJ2-6, with D possibly being TRBD1 (5 bases). Germline V CDR1 and CDR2: SQVTM, ANQGSEA. CDR3 length: 15 residues. V was cut by 7 bases and J by 2 bases, with 15 bases left in between. CDR3 nucleotide sequence: TGCAGCGCCTCAACAGGTAGGACTGGGGCCAACGTCCTGACTTTC. Residues: CSASTGRTGANVLTF.

A few counts support this clonotype. V is TRBV7-2 and J is TRBJ2-7; the D is unclear. V lost 6 bases and J 3 bases, leaving 6 bases between the germline ends. CDR3 length: 11 residues. Germline CDR1 and CDR2: SGHTA and FQGNSA. The CDR3 here is CASRSGYEQYF. CDR3 DNA sequence: TGTGCCAGCAGGTCCGGCTACGAGCAGTACTTC.